This T cell receptor beta chain was profiled in a study of T-cell reconstitution after alpha-beta-depleted transplantation in children. Notes on this clonotype: The antigen is unknown.

The TCRbeta library incorporated unique molecular identifiers. Each CDR3 protein gets one entry after TCRdb re-called the PCR reads with MiXCR. The profile shows almost 250,000 distinct CDR3 sequences, more than 20% of them singletons. Overall study findings and caveats: Day-60 TCRbeta diversity that was high in some patients was derived from surviving recipient T cells and thymic progenitors. From newly produced T cells came most of the T-cell counts and diversity one year after transplant.

The TCR sequence derives from a girl aged 2 to 10 with Fanconi anemia, due to receive a stem cell transplant. Material: PBMCs, obtained before TCRalphabeta/CD19-depleted stem cell transplant.

CDR3 bases: TGCAGCGCCGGGGGCGTTGGGGGCTACACCTTC. Encoded protein: CSAGGVGGYTF. The chain employs TRBV29-1 and TRBJ1-2; a weak D match, TRBD1 (6 bases). CDR3 length: 11 amino acids. Trimming took 7 bases from V and 8 from J, leaving 14 bases between them. Germline V gene lookup returns CDR1 SQVTM and CDR2 ANQGSEA.